This section outlines one T cell receptor beta chain sequence together with its context. No antigen is known for it. The record has no base qualities; no much larger clone is one base away. Genomic DNA was isolated from the sorted cells so that the TCRbeta CDR3 region could be sequenced. The immunoSEQ Assay was used for sequencing of TCRbeta CDR3 regions. Sourced from immuneACCESS, this table was stored by TCRdb with only in-frame sequences that have V and J called. A share of the clones is absent; for the studies checked, an unresolved V gene accounts for under half, and the remainder has no known explanation. The table for this sample lists 22,000 or so clones; over 75% of them were counted only once. 16% of the sample goes to the ten largest clones. The data were obtained in a study of OX40 agonist ivuxolimab in advanced cancers. Looking at the study overall: Ivuxolimab was a fully human IgG2 agonistic monoclonal antibody targeting the costimulatory receptor OX40 (CD134). Intravenous ivuxolimab was administered to patients every 2 weeks at six dose levels: 0.01, 0.1, 0.3, 1.5, 3 and 10 mg/kg. Among the approximately 50 dose-escalation patients, approximately 20 had hepatocellular carcinoma, approximately 15 melanoma, 9 renal cell carcinoma and 9 head and neck cancer. The dose-escalation cohort was roughly 87% male with a mean age of about 65 years, ranging from roughly 23 to 85. Patients were allowed to have had prior anti-PD-1, anti-PD-L1 or anti-CTLA-4 therapy, and approximately 37% of the dose-escalation patients had been treated with checkpoint inhibitors. Partial responses were achieved by three dose-escalation patients, of whom one had hepatocellular carcinoma and two had cutaneous melanoma. Peripheral TCRbeta sequencing aimed to test whether ivuxolimab altered TCR sequence diversity and caused clonal T-cell expansion. The monotherapy dose-escalation portion (N ≈ 52 patients) of the phase I ivuxolimab trial is reported in the paper. The study at large found these results: In partial responders in the 0.1-3.0 mg/kg groups, normalized peripheral clonal expansion was found to be among the lowest, especially among CD8+ T cells. After ivuxolimab, CD8+ T cells had more expanded clones than CD4+ T cells on average. Low levels of normalized T-cell clonal expansion were also seen in some patients who did not respond. At doses of 0.1 to 3.0 mg/kg, clonal expansion of both CD4+ and CD8+ blood T cells was observed from baseline to week 6. Which antigens the clonally expanded peripheral T cells were specific for was not determined.

V and J lose 5 bases and 1 base, and a span of 11 bases separates them. CDR1 and CDR2, per the germline V gene (reference sequence), are SEHNR and FQNEAQ. There are 14 amino acids in the CDR3, from cysteine to phenylalanine inclusive. Here the CDR3 DNA is all that survives: 42 bases in frame from base 1. The trial excluded patients who had a history of autoimmune disease or who were on systemic immunosuppression. Peripheral blood for TCR sequencing was drawn from every dose cohort at baseline, at cycle 4 day 1 and at cycle 7 day 1. Samples were obtained from an open-label, multicenter, first-in-human phase I dose-escalation trial of ivuxolimab. The trial enrolled adults with locally advanced or metastatic head and neck squamous cell, hepatocellular, melanoma or renal cell carcinoma. Before TCR sequencing, CD4+ T cells and CD8+ T cells were sorted from peripheral blood as separate populations.

The specimen comprised CD4+ or CD8+ T cells sorted from blood, sampled in a trial of the OX40 agonist ivuxolimab. The sequence was obtained from an adult with an advanced solid tumor such as melanoma, head and neck, liver or kidney cancer. The rearrangement combines TRBV7-9 with TRBJ1-1, with a weak D call of TRBD1 (6 bases match). The DNA sequence reads TGTGCCAGCAGCCAGGGACACCAGAACACTGAAGCTTTCTTT. Its product reads: CASSQGHQNTEAFF.